Reported below is one T cell receptor (beta chain). The source of the sample is a study of technical replicates of blood from a handful of donors. Germline V gene data show CDR1 as LNHNV and CDR2 as YYDKDF (reference sequence). Unmatched junction bases numbered 6, after V lost 7 bases and J lost 5 bases. This CDR3 region has 14 residues. Data came from immunoSEQ multiplex PCR; TCRdb stores just in-frame clones and leaves some out. The table includes around 56,000 clones, over 90% detected once. The specimen was PBMCs. The chain is built from TRBV15 and TRBJ2-5; TRBD1 matches 11 bases. This TCR derives from a human donor in good health. Some clones in this sample may be carry-over from other donors' samples. The CDR3 bases are TGTGCCACCAACGGACAGGGGGCATGGGAGACCCAGTACTTC. Amino acid sequence: CATNGQGAWETQYF.